The 6 T cell receptor beta chains reported below all come from one sample, sequenced in a study of shared clonotypes between healthy human individuals. Only CD45RO-negative cells positively selected for CCR7 counted as naive CD8 cells, so terminally differentiated effector memory CD45RA+ cells were excluded. TCRdb keeps only in-frame clones here, not all; method: immunoSEQ multiplex PCR. The data show 1.5 million to 2.5 million clones, with about 94% seen just once and 1.2% held by the top ten. The source material was naive CD8+ T cells sorted from blood. These receptors all stem from a man between 18 and 29 years old in good health.

The chain is built from TRBV10-2 and TRBJ2-1; D perhaps matches TRBD1 (6 bases). V was pared by 4 bases and J by 1 base, with 8 bases between. Germline V gene sequence: CDR1 WSHSY, CDR2 SAAADI. This CDR3 has 14 residues. CDR3 protein: CASSGTGSYNEQFF. CDR3 nucleotides: TGCGCCAGCAGTGGAACAGGGTCCTACAATGAGCAGTTCTTC.

The chain uses TRBV13 and TRBJ2-2; 7 bases align to TRBD1. This CDR3 region has 16 residues. V lost 4 bases to trimming and J lost 6 bases; unmatched junction nucleotides: 11. The germline V gene has CDR1 PRHDT and CDR2 FYEKMQ (reference sequence). CDR3 protein: CASSSLGTDGAGELFF. Here the CDR3 DNA reads TGTGCCAGCAGCTCGCTTGGGACAGACGGCGCCGGGGAGCTGTTTTTT.

V is TRBV7-8 and J is TRBJ2-1, with 7 bases identical to TRBD2. Germline loops: CDR1 SGHVS, CDR2 FQNEAQ. J lost 16 bases, V lost 6 bases, and 9 bases had no gene match. This CDR3 has 11 residues. The CDR3 bases are TGTGCCAGCAGTGGAGCGGGGCCCGGTTTCTTC. Translation: CASSGAGPGFF.

The chain links TRBV13 to TRBJ2-7; 11 nucleotides line up with TRBD2. There are 18 residues in the CDR3. The junction had 15 bases not matched to a gene; V was cut back by 5 bases and J by 3 bases. CDR1 is PRHDT and CDR2 is FYEKMQ in the germline V gene (reference sequence). The CDR3 sequence is CASSPRILLAGGNYEQYF. The CDR3 nucleotides read TGTGCCAGCAGCCCGAGAATTCTTCTAGCGGGAGGTAACTACGAGCAGTACTTC.

This rearrangement joins TRBV5-6 to TRBJ2-7; no clear D. The CDR3 contains 15 residues. V shed 0 bases and J shed 3 bases, with 13 bases lying between them. CDR1 is SGHDT, CDR2 YYEEEE, per germline. The CDR3 sequence is CASSLATGGYYEQYF. CDR3 sequence (DNA): TGTGCCAGCAGCTTGGCAACGGGTGGCTACTACGAGCAGTACTTC.

V gene TRBV5-1 combines with J gene TRBJ2-3; no clear D. V was clipped by 4 bases and J by 2 bases, with 11 bases between them. CDR1 and CDR2 (germline): SGHRS, YFSETQ. This CDR3 region has 14 residues. The CDR3 loop reads CASSLPWDTDTQYF. Written as DNA, the CDR3 is TGCGCCAGCAGCCTTCCTTGGGACACAGATACGCAGTATTTT.